The rows below give T cell receptor beta chains drawn from one sample of a study of CD8+ T cells in alopecia areata. The repertoire was sequenced with immunoSEQ multiplex PCR; TCRdb's copy has only in-frame clones and lacks some. The sample holds 190,000 or so clones, about 60% seen once. The sample was CD8+ T cells sorted from blood, taken at week 24, from a patient treated with tofacitinib. These receptors came from a human donor with alopecia areata. Both conserved end residues are part of each CDR3. Each record gives: V gene, CDR3 protein.

v_call: TRBV30
cdr3_aa: CAWDHAYNNEQFF

v_call: TRBV29-1
cdr3_aa: CSVPDRDGKLFF

v_call: TRBV2
cdr3_aa: CASRVGAHGYTF

v_call: TRBV7-9
cdr3_aa: CASSFTGQPTYEQYF

v_call: TRBV5-1
cdr3_aa: CASGSGGGYTF

v_call: TRBV5-6
cdr3_aa: CASSTGTGQYEQYF

v_call: TRBV7-9
cdr3_aa: CASSLGRQGWDEQFF

v_call: TRBV5-1
cdr3_aa: CASSQAGTQKLFGYEQYF

v_call: TRBV6-1
cdr3_aa: CASSEVGNGYTF

v_call: TRBV19
cdr3_aa: CASRTGANTEAFF

v_call: TRBV27
cdr3_aa: CASSRALVTDTQYF

v_call: TRBV9
cdr3_aa: CASSGQNYEQYF

v_call: TRBV15
cdr3_aa: CATSRRAAGSETQYF

v_call: TRBV5-5
cdr3_aa: CASSFSFGRSYEQYF

v_call: TRBV7-9
cdr3_aa: CASSSLVWELFF

v_call: TRBV5-1
cdr3_aa: CASSLGGSEQFF

v_call: TRBV15
cdr3_aa: CATSRGDNEQFF

v_call: TRBV5-4
cdr3_aa: CASSSLSRRTEAFF

v_call: TRBV30
cdr3_aa: CAWSTAIREQFF

v_call: TRBV25-1
cdr3_aa: CASSGTFFGGAGYGYTF

v_call: TRBV5-1
cdr3_aa: CASKRQGATDF

v_call: TRBV9
cdr3_aa: CASSSPQGVSSEAFF

v_call: TRBV5-1
cdr3_aa: CASSETGSLNNEQFF

v_call: TRBV7-9
cdr3_aa: CASSLPLWTGVNTGELFF

v_call: TRBV7-9
cdr3_aa: CASSLPWGYEQYF

v_call: TRBV4-1
cdr3_aa: CASSQSGQGYGYTF

v_call: TRBV6-5
cdr3_aa: CASRANRDQPQHF

v_call: TRBV2
cdr3_aa: CASDRGYEQYF

v_call: TRBV7-9
cdr3_aa: CASSPVGGARETQYF

v_call: TRBV27
cdr3_aa: CASSLGQGVHNEQFF

v_call: TRBV7-9
cdr3_aa: CASSSPLAGNTIYF

v_call: TRBV19
cdr3_aa: CASSIGRNTEAFF

v_call: TRBV7-9
cdr3_aa: CASSLVGRTYEQYF

v_call: TRBV29-1
cdr3_aa: CSVEVTRGGYTF

v_call: TRBV5-6
cdr3_aa: CASSSWTVNQPQHF

v_call: TRBV4-2
cdr3_aa: CASSQHGGSYEQYF

v_call: TRBV6-1
cdr3_aa: CASGTYEQYF

v_call: TRBV7-2
cdr3_aa: CASSPARNEQFF

v_call: TRBV15
cdr3_aa: CATSNGGGHQETQYF

v_call: TRBV27
cdr3_aa: CASTRGSTGELFF

v_call: TRBV7-2
cdr3_aa: CASSPRATDEQFF

v_call: TRBV5-4
cdr3_aa: CASSPGTGGYEQYF

v_call: TRBV19
cdr3_aa: CASSPSTGLNYGYTF

v_call: TRBV5-1
cdr3_aa: CASNPRGDYGYTF

v_call: TRBV29-1
cdr3_aa: CSVGEAGLYEQYF

v_call: TRBV2
cdr3_aa: CASSVFSGGAKNIQYF

v_call: TRBV29-1
cdr3_aa: CSVEVLASGGGETQYF

v_call: TRBV6-4
cdr3_aa: CASRSSYGYTF

v_call: TRBV6-1
cdr3_aa: CASWGTASSRRSQHF

v_call: TRBV19
cdr3_aa: CASSIVVGQGRDEQYF

v_call: TRBV13
cdr3_aa: CASSDPRSKLF

v_call: TRBV5-1
cdr3_aa: CASSPPGGPTDTQYF

v_call: TRBV5-1
cdr3_aa: CASSLNRERPLHF

v_call: TRBV19
cdr3_aa: CASSIFLGGSGELFF

v_call: TRBV29-1
cdr3_aa: CSVHEDGRNTDTQYF